The 32 T cell receptor beta chains listed next were all sequenced from one sample in a study of response to subunit inactivated influenza vaccine. TCRdb recomputed calls from the RT-PCR reads with MiXCR, one row per CDR3 protein. The sample yields a few hundred thousand distinct CDR3 sequences, about a fifth seen once. This sample comprised PBMCs from blood, obtained less than 22 months after vaccination. The receptors were sampled from a man aged 50 to 69 who received an inactivated influenza vaccine.

J is TRBJ2-3 and V is TRBV29-1; 8 bases fit TRBD2. The germline V gene has CDR1 SQVTM and CDR2 ANQGSEA. V dropped 3 bases and J dropped 5; count of bases not matched to a gene: 10. The CDR3 covers 15 residues. The CDR3 protein is CSVEGLVGIRDTQYF. CDR3 DNA sequence: TGCAGCGTTGAGGGACTAGTAGGGATCCGAGATACGCAGTATTTT.

This clonotype was picked up a small number of times. The V gene is TRBV29-1, the J gene TRBJ2-1; D gene unclear. Germline CDR1 is SQVTM and CDR2 is ANQGSEA. The CDR3 has 11 residues. The germline V and J ends were trimmed by 7 bases and 3 bases, with 7 bases remaining between them. CDR3 nucleotide sequence: TGCAGCGGCTCATACTACAATGAGCAGTTCTTC. Translation gives CSGSYYNEQFF.

This clonotype was found a few times. The DNA for the CDR3 is TGTGCCAGCAGTGAAGTTCGGTCTGAGACCCAGTACTTC. It specifies CASSEVRSETQYF. The chain recombines TRBV2 with TRBJ2-5, with D hard to call. CDR1 and CDR2 from the germline V gene are SNHLY and FYNNEI. Between the trimmed V and J ends, which lost 1 base and 5 bases, there was a span of 8 bases. CDR3 length equals 13 residues.

The chain employs TRBV5-1 and TRBJ1-1; D uncertain. The CDR3 consists of 13 residues. The germline gives CDR1 SGHRS, CDR2 YFSETQ. V lost 5 bases to trimming and J lost 0 bases, with 8 bases between them. CDR3 sequence: CASRKSLNTEAFF. Written as DNA, the CDR3 is TGCGCCAGCAGGAAGTCCTTGAACACTGAAGCTTTCTTT.

This clonotype was observed a handful of times. The V gene is TRBV5-1, the J gene TRBJ1-2; 10 positions match TRBD1. With V trimmed by 4 bases and J by 6 bases, 9 bases remained unmatched. The germline gives CDR1 SGHRS, CDR2 YFSETQ. The CDR3 runs 15 residues. The CDR3 here is CASSAGQGPIHGYTF. CDR3 coding DNA: TGCGCCAGCAGCGCGGGACAGGGGCCAATACATGGCTACACCTTC.

The genes are TRBV25-1 and TRBJ2-2; 7 bases fit TRBD2. The germline gives CDR1 MGHDK, CDR2 SYGVNS. CDR3 length: 16 amino acids. V gave up 7 bases and J gave up 5 bases; unmatched junction bases: 13. Here the CDR3 DNA reads TGTGCCAGCACCCCCGGGGGAGGGTTTCGTACCGGGGAGCTGTTTTTT. Amino acids: CASTPGGGFRTGELFF.

The rearrangement uses TRBV19 and TRBJ2-7, with D possibly being TRBD2 (7 bases). Deletions cut 5 bases from V and 3 bases from J, with 20 bases between. Germline V gene data show CDR1 as LNHDA and CDR2 as SQIVND (reference sequence). This CDR3 has 16 amino acids. CDR3 DNA: TGTGCCAGTAGTCCTCAAGGGGGGGCGGGAGTCTACGAGCAGTACTTC. It specifies CASSPQGGAGVYEQYF. Combining the CDR3 with reference TRBV19 and TRBJ2-7 gives the whole variable domain DGGITQSPKYLFRKEGQNVTLSCEQNLNHDAMYWYRQDPGQGLRLIYYSQIVNDFQKGDIAEGYSVSREKKESFPLTVTSAQKNPTAFYLCASSPQGGAGVYEQYFGPGTRLTVT.

This rearrangement joins TRBV5-4 to TRBJ1-6, with a weak D call TRBD1 (6 bases). The CDR3 extends over 15 amino acids. The ends were cut back, 1 base at V and 7 bases at J, with 12 bases in the middle. Germline V gene lookup returns CDR1 SGHNT and CDR2 YYREEE (reference sequence). The CDR3, as DNA: TGTGCCAGCAGCTTGTCGCCAGGGGCCAATTCACCCCTCCACTTT. Amino acids: CASSLSPGANSPLHF.

This clonotype has just a few counts. The rearrangement links TRBV6-1 to TRBJ2-1; D might be TRBD1 or TRBD2, each matching 5 bases. The CDR3 is made up of 15 amino acids. Per germline, CDR1 MNHNS and CDR2 SASEGT. Trimming removed 8 bases at V and 6 bases at J, with 20 bases between. The CDR3 region has the DNA TGTGCCAGCCGGGGAGACATAAAGGGGTCCAATGAGCAGTTCTTC. It codes for CASRGDIKGSNEQFF.

V gene TRBV4-3 combines with J gene TRBJ1-1; D ambiguous. The germline V and J ends were trimmed by 0 bases and 1 base, with 9 bases remaining between them. The CDR3 is made up of 15 amino acids. Looked up from germline, CDR1 is LGHNA and CDR2 is YSLEER. The chain's CDR3 is CASSQDLAENTEAFF. CDR3 sequence (DNA): TGCGCCAGCAGCCAAGATCTGGCAGAGAACACTGAAGCTTTCTTT.

The chain has TRBV18 and TRBJ2-3; D unresolved. The CDR3 runs 13 residues. V was trimmed by 7 bases and J by 8 bases, leaving 16 bases between them. Germline CDR1 reads KGHSH; CDR2 reads LQKENI. The CDR3 DNA reads as TGTGCCAGCTTCACTAATACGGGCGGTACGCAGTATTTT. It encodes CASFTNTGGTQYF. The full variable domain, rest sourced from reference TRBV18 and TRBJ2-3, is NAGVMQNPRHLVRRRGQEARLRCSPMKGHSHVYWYRQLPEEGLKFMVYLQKENIIDESGMPKERFSAEFPKEGPSILRIQQVVRGDSAAYFCASFTNTGGTQYFGPGTRLTVL.

The V call is TRBV5-1, the J call TRBJ2-5; D remains ambiguous. The CDR3 totals 14 residues. Looked up from germline, CDR1 is SGHRS and CDR2 is YFSETQ. The V end lost 4 bases, the J end lost 5 bases, and 15 bases lay between the germline ends. Here the CDR3 reads CASSAGKAGETQYF. CDR3 DNA: TGCGCCAGCAGCGCCGGAAAGGCCGGTGAGACCCAGTACTTC.

This clonotype was detected a few times. This CDR3 reads CASSYAATGGTQYF. CDR3 nucleotides: TGTGCCAGCAGCTACGCGGCTACCGGAGGGACCCAGTACTTC. V usage is TRBV5-4 and J usage is TRBJ2-5, with a possible D match to TRBD2 (5 bases). The ends were cut back, 3 bases at V and 7 bases at J, with 16 bases in the middle. Looked up from germline, CDR1 is SGHNT and CDR2 is YYREEE (reference sequence). CDR3 length: 14 amino acids.

The rearrangement links TRBV20-1 to TRBJ2-7, with TRBD1 identical over 8 bases. The V and J ends lost 0 bases and 3 bases, in that order; junction bases with no gene match: 16. The CDR3 runs 18 residues. Germline CDR1 is DFQATT and CDR2 is SNEGSKA (reference sequence). CDR3 amino acids: CSARDIAAGGHLIYEQYF. The CDR3 nucleotides are TGCAGTGCTAGAGATATCGCGGCAGGGGGCCACCTAATCTACGAGCAGTACTTC.

This clonotype occurred a few times. The chain carries TRBV21-1 and TRBJ2-7. TRBV21-1 is given as a pseudogene. The CDR3 extends over 12 amino acids. The CDR3 sequence is CASSRVGCEQYF. DNA of the CDR3: TGTGCCAGCAGCCGAGTGGGGTGCGAGCAGTACTTC.

This clonotype was counted ten times or more. The V and J genes are TRBV5-6 and TRBJ1-5; 9 bases fit TRBD1. Germline values: CDR1 SGHDT, CDR2 YYEEEE. The CDR3 totals 17 residues. V lost 4 bases, J lost 7 bases, and 15 bases stayed unmatched. The chain's CDR3 is CASSLGSGTGREQPQHF. CDR3 DNA: TGTGCCAGCAGCCTTGGATCGGGGACAGGGCGGGAACAGCCCCAGCATTTT.

The genes are TRBV4-2 and TRBJ2-3, with unresolved D. V lost 1 base and J lost 0, with 26 bases in between. CDR3 size: 21 residues. Per the germline V gene, CDR1 is LGHNA and CDR2 is YNFKEQ. This CDR3 is CASSQGRETIPYSPSTDTQYF. CDR3 nucleotides: TGTGCCAGCAGCCAAGGAAGGGAAACGATTCCATATTCACCTAGCACAGATACGCAGTATTTT.

A few counts support this clonotype. V is TRBV5-1 and J is TRBJ1-1; TRBD1 might be the D (6 bases). Germline lookup yields CDR1 SGHRS and CDR2 YFSETQ. The CDR3 is 15 amino acids. Trimming shortened V by 4 bases and J by 7 bases, and 20 bases separated the two germline ends. CDR3 region: CASSTGQGISNEAFF. CDR3 in DNA: TGCGCCAGCAGCACTGGCCAGGGGATCTCGAATGAAGCTTTCTTT.

The chain carries TRBV28 and TRBJ1-6; perhaps TRBD1 as D (5 bases). The CDR3 extends over 18 amino acids. V lost 3 bases and J lost 1, with 16 bases in between. Germline CDR1 and CDR2: MDHEN and SYDVKM. CDR3 DNA: TGTGCCAGCAGTTTCGGCCCCCAGGGATTGTCCTATAATTCACCCCTCCACTTT. This codes for CASSFGPQGLSYNSPLHF.

This clonotype appeared a few times. The V call is TRBV30, the J call TRBJ2-2, with 10 positions matching TRBD1. This CDR3 region has 12 residues. J lost 7 bases, V lost 7 bases, and 3 bases had no gene match. From germline, CDR1 is GTSNPN and CDR2 SVGIG (reference sequence). The CDR3 DNA reads as TGTGCCTCGGGGACAGGGGTCGGGGAGCTGTTTTTT. Amino acid sequence: CASGTGVGELFF.

In its sample, this clonotype was seen a few times. The gene calls are TRBV3-1 and TRBJ1-1; TRBD1 might be the D (6 bases). This CDR3 spans 17 amino acids. Germline values: CDR1 LGHDT, CDR2 YNNKEL (reference sequence). Trimming removed 0 bases from V and 0 bases from J, with 14 bases in between. The CDR3 DNA reads TGTGCCAGCAGCCAAGATTCCATCGGACAGCTGAACACTGAAGCTTTCTTT. This gives the protein CASSQDSIGQLNTEAFF.

The table lists this clonotype with a few counts. The CDR3 nucleotides are TGCAGCGTTGAGCCTCGTTTCCACGATGAGCAGTTCTTC. Amino acids: CSVEPRFHDEQFF. This chain joins TRBV29-1 and TRBJ2-1; D ambiguous. CDR1 and CDR2 from the germline V gene are SQVTM and ANQGSEA. This CDR3 has 13 amino acids. V lost 3 bases and J lost 8, with 14 bases in between.

The CDR3 is CASSFLTGGIDGYTF. The CDR3 nucleotides read TGTGCCAGCAGTTTCCTGACAGGGGGGATAGATGGCTACACCTTC. The chain uses TRBV12-3 or TRBV12-4 and TRBJ1-2; TRBD1 aligns across 9 bases. The CDR3 length is 15 residues. V was pared by 3 bases and J by 6 bases, with 8 bases of the junction left unmatched.

The V and J genes are TRBV20-1 and TRBJ2-5, with D uncertain. The germline V and J ends were trimmed by 0 bases and 3 bases, with 29 bases remaining between them. The CDR3 has 20 amino acids. Germline V gene lookup returns CDR1 DFQATT and CDR2 SNEGSKA (reference sequence). The CDR3 DNA is TGCAGTGCTAGAGATATGGTGGTGGTCCCTCCTGTGCGGAACAAAGAGACCCAGTACTTC. Translating gives CSARDMVVVPPVRNKETQYF.

The V call is TRBV7-3, the J call TRBJ2-1, with D unresolved. Germline CDR1 reads SGHTA; CDR2 reads FQGTGA. Trimming took 5 bases from V and 8 from J, leaving 7 bases between them. CDR3 length equals 11 residues. As DNA, the CDR3 is TGTGCCAGCAGCCCCGGACATGAGCAGTTCTTC. Translated, it gives CASSPGHEQFF. The full variable domain, with the rest looked up from reference TRBV7-3 and TRBJ2-1, is GAGVSQTPSNKVTEKGKYVELRCDPISGHTALYWYRQSLGQGPEFLIYFQGTGAADDSGLPNDRFFAVRPEGSVSTLKIQRTERGDSAVYLCASSPGHEQFFGPGTRLTVL.

This clonotype has more than one count but fewer than ten. The chain employs TRBV6-1 and TRBJ1-5, with D perhaps TRBD1 (5 bases). Trimming removed 2 bases from V and 3 bases from J, with 11 bases in between. This CDR3 is 15 amino acids long. Per the germline V gene, CDR1 is MNHNS and CDR2 is SASEGT. CDR3 sequence (DNA): TGTGCCAGCAGTGAAACCGGGACCTACAATCAGCCCCAGCATTTT. As protein: CASSETGTYNQPQHF.

This clonotype was seen a handful of times. J is TRBJ1-4 and V is TRBV4-1; D might be TRBD1 (6 bases). This CDR3 has 15 residues. The V and J ends lost 1 base and 7 bases respectively, with 13 bases between them. Germline V gene lookup returns CDR1 MGHRA and CDR2 YSYEKL. The CDR3 DNA follows: TGCGCCAGCAGCCAAGTGGCAGGGGCGGTTGAAAAACTGTTTTTT. This sequence encodes CASSQVAGAVEKLFF.

This sequence joins TRBV6-2 or TRBV6-3 and TRBJ2-1; 8 nucleotides line up with TRBD1. The CDR3 contains 18 residues. Germline CDR1 reads MNHEY; CDR2 reads SVGEGT. Trimming cost V 4 bases and J 1 base; bases outside gene matches: 12. This CDR3 is CASSSSPIWTGSYNEQFF. The CDR3 nucleotides read TGTGCCAGCAGTTCCAGCCCGATTTGGACAGGGTCCTACAATGAGCAGTTCTTC.

The chain has TRBV3-1 and TRBJ2-2; the match to TRBD1 covers 7 bases. V lost 6 bases, J lost 4 bases, and 5 bases stayed unmatched. Germline values: CDR1 LGHDT, CDR2 YNNKEL (reference sequence). CDR3 length: 14 residues. CDR3 DNA sequence: TGTGCCAGCAGACAGGGGATTAGCACCGGGGAGCTGTTTTTT. This translates into CASRQGISTGELFF.

The sample holds a few counts of this clonotype. The chain links TRBV29-1 to TRBJ1-1; a possible D gene is TRBD1 (5 bases). With 4 bases removed from V and 5 bases from J, the gap between germline ends came to 14 bases. From germline, CDR1 is SQVTM and CDR2 ANQGSEA. The CDR3 is 13 amino acids. The CDR3 reads CSVVDGGRTEAFF. The CDR3 DNA reads TGCAGCGTTGTTGACGGGGGAAGAACTGAAGCTTTCTTT.

This clonotype has only a few counts. The V call is TRBV20-1, the J call TRBJ2-7; 10 bases map to TRBD1. After removal of 5 bases from V and 7 bases from J, the junction contained 11 bases not matched to a gene. Looked up from germline, CDR1 is DFQATT and CDR2 is SNEGSKA (reference sequence). The CDR3 loop spans 14 amino acids. The CDR3 protein is CSAVPRTGGNEQYF. Written as DNA, the CDR3 is TGCAGTGCTGTACCAAGGACAGGGGGTAATGAGCAGTACTTC.

The chain uses TRBV5-1 and TRBJ1-6; D may be TRBD1 (6 bases). Per germline, CDR1 SGHRS and CDR2 YFSETQ. Trimming pared 3 bases from V and 7 bases from J, leaving 17 bases between. This CDR3 region has 16 residues. CDR3 sequence reads: CASSSGPGDRNSPLHF. Written as DNA, the CDR3 is TGCGCCAGCAGCTCAGGACCAGGGGATCGGAATTCACCCCTCCACTTT.